Below, one T cell receptor beta chain is given with its context. Using its own MiXCR run on the 5' RACE reads, TCRdb lists one record per CDR3 protein. The data hold about 190,000 distinct CDR3 sequences, with approximately 15% observed a single time. This sample was taken from a study of identical twins. These sequences were also reported in another study, on T cells expressing NK-cell markers. That source reports: A range of about 1.0-8% of CD8+ T cells consisted of dominant NKG2C+ clonotypes in 6 or 7 donors. Among a few donors, these clonotypes also ranked first in the CD3+CD56-NKG2C+ fraction.

The sequencing sample was made of CD8+ T cells sorted from blood. The origin of this receptor is a woman in her late teens or twenties in good health.

The CDR3 bases are TGTGCCAGCAGCCCACCGACAGGGTCCACTGAAGCTTTCTTT. Amino acid sequence: CASSPPTGSTEAFF. The chain combines TRBV7-9 with TRBJ1-1; 7 nucleotides agree with TRBD1. Germline-derived CDR1 and CDR2 are SEHNR and FQNEAQ (reference sequence). The CDR3 totals 14 residues. The junction had 7 bases not matched to a gene; V was cut back by 5 bases and J by 4 bases.